These 19 T cell receptor beta chains came from one sample sequenced in a study of a mutant IDH1 vaccine in newly diagnosed glioma. These receptors' antigens are unknown. The time point: week 47, end of study. The study gave 300 ug of mutant IDH1 20-mer peptide per vaccine dose, with topical imiquimod. Sequencing was performed with immunoSEQ multiplex PCR; in TCRdb, only in-frame clones are kept and a portion is missing. The sample records some 62,000 clones, roughly four fifths being singletons. This material consisted of PBMCs, taken from a glioma patient whose treatment included an IDH1 peptide vaccine. These receptors were taken from a man aged 30 to 39 with glioma.

The CDR3 loop is CAIRQGTNEKLFF. As DNA, the CDR3 is TGTGCCATCAGACAGGGAACTAATGAAAAACTGTTTTTT. The chain couples TRBV10-3 to TRBJ1-4; maybe TRBD1 (6 bases). The V end was cut by 6 bases, the J end by 1 base, with 6 bases between. Per germline, CDR1 ENHRY and CDR2 SYGVKD. This CDR3 has 13 residues.

The chain recombines TRBV5-5 with TRBJ2-3, with 9 bases lining up with TRBD1. After removal of 0 bases from V and 3 bases from J, the junction contained 11 bases not matched to a gene. This CDR3 is 18 amino acids long. Germline CDR1 and CDR2: SGHKS and YYEKEE (reference sequence). The CDR3 DNA follows: TGTGCCAGCAGCTTGGAGATCCCGGGACAGGGTTGGACAGATACGCAGTATTTT. Translated, it gives CASSLEIPGQGWTDTQYF.

The V and J genes are TRBV30 and TRBJ1-1; D not resolved. The CDR3 extends over 12 amino acids. The germline V gene encodes CDR1 GTSNPN and CDR2 SVGIG (reference sequence). V was clipped by 0 bases and J by 8 bases, with 10 bases between them. The CDR3 DNA is TGTGCCTGGAGTGTACACGGGTCCGAAGCTTTCTTT. This codes for CAWSVHGSEAFF.

The chain combines TRBV5-1 with TRBJ2-3; D may match TRBD1 or TRBD2 (5 bases each). Between the trimmed V and J ends, which lost 0 bases and 3 bases, there was a span of 11 bases. In germline, CDR1 is SGHRS, CDR2 YFSETQ. This CDR3 region has 15 residues. The CDR3: CASSLALWGTDTQYF. The CDR3, as DNA: TGCGCCAGCAGCTTGGCCCTGTGGGGGACAGATACGCAGTATTTT. The full variable domain, with the rest looked up from reference TRBV5-1 and TRBJ2-3, is KAGVTQTPRYLIKTRGQQVTLSCSPISGHRSVSWYQQTPGQGLQFLFEYFSETQRNKGNFPGRFSGRQFSNSRSEMNVSTLELGDSALYLCASSLALWGTDTQYFGPGTRLTVL.

The rearrangement joins TRBV28 to TRBJ1-6; D is possibly TRBD1 (5 bases). The length of the CDR3 is 16 residues. Germline CDR1 is MDHEN and CDR2 is SYDVKM. Trimming took 5 bases from V and 4 from J, leaving 15 bases between them. The CDR3 bases are TGTGCCAGCAGTCGGCCTCAGGGTGTATATAATTCACCCCTCCACTTT. Translation gives CASSRPQGVYNSPLHF.

The gene calls are TRBV2 and TRBJ1-6, with D perhaps matching TRBD1 (5 bases). CDR1 and CDR2 from the germline V gene are SNHLY and FYNNEI. The CDR3 is 15 residues long. The V and J ends lost 2 bases and 5 bases respectively, with 10 bases between them. CDR3 nucleotides: TGTGCCAGCAGTGAATTGATGACAGATAATTCACCCCTCCACTTT. Translation: CASSELMTDNSPLHF.

This rearrangement joins TRBV6-6 to TRBJ1-6; 7 bases align to TRBD1. The ends lost 6 bases at V and 10 bases at J; junction bases unmatched: 12. The CDR3 covers 15 residues. Looked up from germline, CDR1 is MNHNY and CDR2 is SVGAGI (reference sequence). The chain's CDR3 is CASSPQTGLSSPLHF. In DNA form, the CDR3 reads TGTGCCAGCAGCCCCCAGACAGGGTTGAGCTCACCCCTCCACTTT.

The chain links TRBV29-1 to TRBJ1-1, with a tentative D call TRBD1 (5 bases). Germline V gives CDR1 SQVTM, CDR2 ANQGSEA. Trimming cost V 7 bases and J 4 bases, with 13 bases left between them. This CDR3 region has 12 residues. DNA for the CDR3: TGCAGCGCCAGGGATACGATCACTGAAGCTTTCTTT. The encoded protein is CSARDTITEAFF.

The chain links TRBV18 to TRBJ2-7; 9 nucleotides line up with TRBD1. In germline, CDR1 is KGHSH, CDR2 LQKENI. V lost 1 base to trimming and J lost 6 bases; unmatched junction nucleotides: 1. The CDR3 runs to 13 residues. In DNA, the CDR3 is TGTGCCAGCTCACCACGGGACAGGGTCGAGCAGTACTTC. Translation gives CASSPRDRVEQYF.

The V gene is TRBV2, the J gene TRBJ1-6; tentatively, D is TRBD1 (5 bases). V was clipped by 6 bases and J by 13 bases, with 10 bases between them. The germline V gene has CDR1 SNHLY and CDR2 FYNNEI. This CDR3 contains 11 residues. CDR3 coding DNA: TGTGCCAGCAGGGGGGAAAGGCCCCTCCACTTT. Translating it yields CASRGERPLHF.

The genes are TRBV7-8 and TRBJ2-1; possibly TRBD1 or TRBD2 for D (5 bases each). The CDR3 has 15 amino acids. Germline assignment: CDR1 SGHVS and CDR2 FQNEAQ. With 6 bases removed from V and 4 bases from J, the gap between germline ends came to 16 bases. This CDR3 reads CASSTRDLIYNEQFF. CDR3 DNA: TGTGCCAGCAGTACGAGGGACCTGATTTACAATGAGCAGTTCTTC.

A word on this clone: The sample carries other DNA sequences with the same CDR3. The chain couples TRBV6-5 to TRBJ1-1, with D possibly being TRBD1 (5 bases). The CDR3 contains 13 residues. Germline CDR1 MNHEY, CDR2 SVGAGI. V was pared by 6 bases and J by 1 base, with 9 bases between. The CDR3 loop is CASSLGQNTEAFF. Written as DNA, the CDR3 is TGTGCCAGCAGCCTCGGACAGAACACTGAAGCTTTCTTT.

The gene calls are TRBV19 and TRBJ2-3; D is ambiguous. Germline CDR1 and CDR2: LNHDA and SQIVND (reference sequence). Trimming took off 5 bases at V and 3 bases at J, with 15 bases between the two ends. The CDR3 extends over 15 amino acids. This CDR3 reads CASSALKRSTDTQYF. CDR3 DNA: TGTGCCAGTAGTGCCTTAAAACGTTCTACAGATACGCAGTATTTT.

J is TRBJ1-4 and V is TRBV30; 7 nucleotides line up with TRBD1. CDR1 and CDR2 from the germline V gene are GTSNPN and SVGIG (reference sequence). V was pared by 1 base and J by 6 bases, with 5 bases of the junction left unmatched. This CDR3 has 14 amino acids. Here the CDR3 reads CAWSAPGQYEKLFF. DNA for the CDR3: TGTGCCTGGAGTGCCCCGGGACAGTATGAAAAACTGTTTTTT.

V is TRBV4-1 and J is TRBJ1-2; 9 bases line up with TRBD1. Germline CDR1 is MGHRA and CDR2 is YSYEKL. The V and J ends lost 0 bases and 7 bases, in that order; junction bases with no gene match: 12. This CDR3 spans 17 amino acids. DNA for the CDR3: TGCGCCAGCAGCCAAGAACTACAGGGGGCTGCTCTTGGTGGCTACACCTTC. Protein: CASSQELQGAALGGYTF.

This chain joins TRBV2 and TRBJ2-3; D may be TRBD1 or TRBD2 (5 bases each). The germline V gene has CDR1 SNHLY and CDR2 FYNNEI. Trimming removed 4 bases at V and 0 bases at J, with 11 bases between. The length of the CDR3 is 15 residues. The CDR3 reads CASSARGWSTDTQYF. The DNA for the CDR3 is TGTGCCAGCAGTGCCCGGGGCTGGAGCACAGATACGCAGTATTTT.

The chain uses TRBV6-6 and TRBJ1-2; 8 bases agree with TRBD1. Germline trimming cut 8 bases from V and 5 bases from J; bases unmatched to any gene: 10. CDR1 and CDR2 from the germline V gene are MNHNY and SVGAGI (reference sequence). CDR3 length equals 14 residues. The DNA of the CDR3 is TGTGCCAGCGTCCCTGGGGGACAGGAATATGGCTACACCTTC. Protein: CASVPGGQEYGYTF.

The rearrangement joins TRBV11-2 to TRBJ1-1; 9 bases agree with TRBD1. The CDR3 extends over 13 amino acids. V lost 5 bases to trimming and J lost 4 bases; unmatched junction nucleotides: 2. Germline V CDR1 and CDR2: SGHAT, FQNNGV. In DNA form, the CDR3 reads TGTGCCAGCAGCCAGACAGGGGGCACTGAAGCTTTCTTT. Amino acid sequence: CASSQTGGTEAFF.

The chain is built from TRBV7-9 and TRBJ1-1; unclear D gene. V lost 5 bases and J lost 1, with 11 bases in between. The CDR3 sequence is 14 residues long. The germline gives CDR1 SEHNR, CDR2 FQNEAQ (reference sequence). Here the CDR3 DNA reads TGTGCCAGCAGCCCGCCCGGGGAGAACACTGAAGCTTTCTTT. Translated, it gives CASSPPGENTEAFF.